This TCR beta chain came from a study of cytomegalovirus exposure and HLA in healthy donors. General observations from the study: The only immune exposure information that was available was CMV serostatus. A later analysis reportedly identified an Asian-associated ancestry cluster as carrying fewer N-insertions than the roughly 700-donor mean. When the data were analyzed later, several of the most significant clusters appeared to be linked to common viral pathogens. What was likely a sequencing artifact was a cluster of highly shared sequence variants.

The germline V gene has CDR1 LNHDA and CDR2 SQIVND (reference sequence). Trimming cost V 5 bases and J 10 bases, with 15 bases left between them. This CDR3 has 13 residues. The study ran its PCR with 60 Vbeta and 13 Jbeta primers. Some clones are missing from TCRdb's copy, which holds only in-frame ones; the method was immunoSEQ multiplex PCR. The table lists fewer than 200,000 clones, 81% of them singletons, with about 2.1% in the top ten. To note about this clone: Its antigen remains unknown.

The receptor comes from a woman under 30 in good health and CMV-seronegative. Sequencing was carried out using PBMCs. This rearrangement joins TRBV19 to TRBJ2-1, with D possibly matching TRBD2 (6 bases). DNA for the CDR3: TGTGCCAGTAGTCTCCGGGAGAGTGGGGAGCAGTTCTTC. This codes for CASSLRESGEQFF.